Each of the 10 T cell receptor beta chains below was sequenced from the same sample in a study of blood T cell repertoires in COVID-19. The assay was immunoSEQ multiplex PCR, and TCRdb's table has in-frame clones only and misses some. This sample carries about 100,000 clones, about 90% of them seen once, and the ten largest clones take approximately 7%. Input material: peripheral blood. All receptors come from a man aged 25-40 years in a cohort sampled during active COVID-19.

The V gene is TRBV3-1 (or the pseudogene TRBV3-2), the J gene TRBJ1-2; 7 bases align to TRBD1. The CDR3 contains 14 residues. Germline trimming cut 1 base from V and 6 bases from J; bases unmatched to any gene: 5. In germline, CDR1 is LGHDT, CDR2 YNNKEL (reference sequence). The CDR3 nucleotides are TGTGCCAGCAGCCAAGGCAGGGGGACAGATGGCTACACCTTC. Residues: CASSQGRGTDGYTF.

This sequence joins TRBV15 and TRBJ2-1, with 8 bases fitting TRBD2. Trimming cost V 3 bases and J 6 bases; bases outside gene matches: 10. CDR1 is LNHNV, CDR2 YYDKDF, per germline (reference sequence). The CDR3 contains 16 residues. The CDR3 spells CATSSPRGGLSNEQFF. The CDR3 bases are TGTGCCACCAGCAGTCCCCGGGGGGGCCTCAGCAATGAGCAGTTCTTC.

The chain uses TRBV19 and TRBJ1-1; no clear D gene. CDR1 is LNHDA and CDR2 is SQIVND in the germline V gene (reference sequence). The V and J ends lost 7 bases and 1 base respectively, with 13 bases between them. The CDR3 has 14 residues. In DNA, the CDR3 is TGTGCCAGTACCCCAGTACGGGGGAACACTGAAGCTTTCTTT. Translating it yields CASTPVRGNTEAFF.

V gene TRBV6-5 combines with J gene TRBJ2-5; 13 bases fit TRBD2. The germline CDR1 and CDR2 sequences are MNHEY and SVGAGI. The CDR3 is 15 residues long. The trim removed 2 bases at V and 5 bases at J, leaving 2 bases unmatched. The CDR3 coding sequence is TGTGCCAGCAGTTACGGGGGACTAGCGGGGGAGACCCAGTACTTC. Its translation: CASSYGGLAGETQYF.

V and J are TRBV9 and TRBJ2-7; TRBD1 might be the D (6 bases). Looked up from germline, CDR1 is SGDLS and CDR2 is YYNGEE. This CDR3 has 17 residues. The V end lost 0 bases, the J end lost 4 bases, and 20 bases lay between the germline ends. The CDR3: CASSVALPSGGRYEQYF. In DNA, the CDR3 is TGTGCCAGCAGCGTAGCCCTTCCGAGTGGGGGCCGATACGAGCAGTACTTC. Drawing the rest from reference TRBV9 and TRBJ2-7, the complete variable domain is DSGVTQTPKHLITATGQRVTLRCSPRSGDLSVYWYQQSLDQGLQFLIQYYNGEERAKGNILERFSAQQFPDLHSELNLSSLELGDSALYFCASSVALPSGGRYEQYFGPGTRLTVT.

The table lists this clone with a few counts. The CDR3 DNA sequence: TGTGCCAGCAGCTTGAACAGGGGAAACACCGGGGAGCTGTTTTTT. This codes for CASSLNRGNTGELFF. The rearrangement links TRBV5-4 to TRBJ2-2; 7 positions match TRBD1. CDR3 length equals 15 residues. The J segment lost 2 bases and the V segment lost 1 base, leaving 2 bases of the junction unmatched. Germline values: CDR1 SGHNT, CDR2 YYREEE (reference sequence).

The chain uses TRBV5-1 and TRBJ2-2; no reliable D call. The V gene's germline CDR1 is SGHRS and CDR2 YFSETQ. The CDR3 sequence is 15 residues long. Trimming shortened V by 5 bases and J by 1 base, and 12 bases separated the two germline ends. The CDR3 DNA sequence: TGCGCCAGCAGTAAGGAGCCGGTGAACACCGGGGAGCTGTTTTTT. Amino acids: CASSKEPVNTGELFF.

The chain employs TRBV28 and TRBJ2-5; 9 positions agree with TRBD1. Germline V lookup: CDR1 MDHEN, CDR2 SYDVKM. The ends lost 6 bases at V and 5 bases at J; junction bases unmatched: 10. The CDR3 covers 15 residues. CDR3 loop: CASSSQQGARETQYF. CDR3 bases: TGTGCCAGCAGCTCCCAACAGGGGGCTCGTGAGACCCAGTACTTC.

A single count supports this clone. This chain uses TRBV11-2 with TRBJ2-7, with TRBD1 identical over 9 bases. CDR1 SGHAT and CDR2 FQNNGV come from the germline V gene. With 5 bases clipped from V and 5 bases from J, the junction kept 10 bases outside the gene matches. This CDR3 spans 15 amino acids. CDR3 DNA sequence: TGTGCCAGCAGCCGGAAGGGACAGGGTACCGACGAGCAGTACTTC. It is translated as CASSRKGQGTDEQYF. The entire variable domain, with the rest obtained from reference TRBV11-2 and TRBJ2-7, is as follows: EAGVAQSPRYKIIEKRQSVAFWCNPISGHATLYWYQQILGQGPKLLIQFQNNGVVDDSQLPKDRFSAERLKGVDSTLKIQPAKLEDSAVYLCASSRKGQGTDEQYFGPGTRLTVT.

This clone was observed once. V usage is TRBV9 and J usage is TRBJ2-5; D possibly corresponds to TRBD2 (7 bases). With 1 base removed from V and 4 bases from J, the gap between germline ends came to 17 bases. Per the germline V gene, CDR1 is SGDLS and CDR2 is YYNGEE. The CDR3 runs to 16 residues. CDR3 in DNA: TGTGCCAGCAGCGTAAACGCGGGGGCTTCGGGAGAGACCCAGTACTTC. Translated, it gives CASSVNAGASGETQYF.